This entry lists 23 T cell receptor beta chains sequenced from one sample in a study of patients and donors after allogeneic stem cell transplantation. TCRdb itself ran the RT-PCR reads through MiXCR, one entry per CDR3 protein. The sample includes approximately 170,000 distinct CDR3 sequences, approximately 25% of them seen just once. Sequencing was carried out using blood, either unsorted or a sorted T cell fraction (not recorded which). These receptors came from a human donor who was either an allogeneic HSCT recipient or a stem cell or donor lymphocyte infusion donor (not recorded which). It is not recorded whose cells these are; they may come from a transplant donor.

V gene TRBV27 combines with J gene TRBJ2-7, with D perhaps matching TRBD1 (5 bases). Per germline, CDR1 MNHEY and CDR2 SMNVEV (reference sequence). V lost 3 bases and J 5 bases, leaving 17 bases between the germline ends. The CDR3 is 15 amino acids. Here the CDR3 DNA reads TGTGCCAGCAGTTTGACCTTTAGGGGCGACCACGAGCAGTACTTC. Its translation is CASSLTFRGDHEQYF.

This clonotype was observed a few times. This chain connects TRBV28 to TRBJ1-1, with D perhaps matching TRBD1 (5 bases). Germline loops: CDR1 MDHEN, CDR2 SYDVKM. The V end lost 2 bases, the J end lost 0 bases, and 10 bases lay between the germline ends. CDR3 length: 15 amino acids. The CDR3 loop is CASSLGPGMNTEAFF. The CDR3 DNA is TGTGCCAGCAGTTTAGGTCCAGGGATGAACACTGAAGCTTTCTTT.

DNA for the CDR3: TGTGCCATCAGAAGGAGCGGGGGGGAGACCCAGTACTTC. Its translation: CAIRRSGGETQYF. This chain joins TRBV10-3 and TRBJ2-5, with TRBD2 identical over 9 bases. V lost 6 bases and J lost 5; bases outside the gene matches: 4. The germline V gene encodes CDR1 ENHRY and CDR2 SYGVKD. This CDR3 is 13 amino acids long.

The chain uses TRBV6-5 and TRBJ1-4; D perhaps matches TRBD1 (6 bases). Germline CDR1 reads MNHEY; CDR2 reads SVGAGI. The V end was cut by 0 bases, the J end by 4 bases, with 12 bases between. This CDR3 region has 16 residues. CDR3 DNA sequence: TGTGCCAGCAGTTACTCAATAGAGGGGGGTAATGAAAAACTGTTTTTT. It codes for CASSYSIEGGNEKLFF.

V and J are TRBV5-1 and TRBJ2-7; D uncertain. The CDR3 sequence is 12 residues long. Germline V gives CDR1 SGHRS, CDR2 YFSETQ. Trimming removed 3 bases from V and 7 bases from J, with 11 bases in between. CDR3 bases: TGCGCCAGCAGCTCTCCTCCTTTTGAGCAGTACTTC. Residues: CASSSPPFEQYF.

The CDR3 sequence: CASSHRGTYNEQFF. The CDR3 region has the DNA TGTGCCAGCTCCCACCGGGGGACCTACAATGAGCAGTTCTTC. The chain couples TRBV18 to TRBJ2-1, with D tentatively TRBD2 (6 bases). The CDR3 extends over 14 amino acids. V gave up 6 bases and J gave up 2 bases, with 11 bases separating them. The germline gives CDR1 KGHSH, CDR2 LQKENI. Full variable domain (outside the CDR3, taken from reference TRBV18 and TRBJ2-1): NAGVMQNPRHLVRRRGQEARLRCSPMKGHSHVYWYRQLPEEGLKFMVYLQKENIIDESGMPKERFSAEFPKEGPSILRIQQVVRGDSAAYFCASSHRGTYNEQFFGPGTRLTVL.

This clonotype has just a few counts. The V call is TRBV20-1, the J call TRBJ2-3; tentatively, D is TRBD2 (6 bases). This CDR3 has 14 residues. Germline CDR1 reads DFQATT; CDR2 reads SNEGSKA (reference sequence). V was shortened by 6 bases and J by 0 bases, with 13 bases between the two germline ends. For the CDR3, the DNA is TGCAGTGCCCCATTAGCGGATAGCACAGATACGCAGTATTTT. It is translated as CSAPLADSTDTQYF.

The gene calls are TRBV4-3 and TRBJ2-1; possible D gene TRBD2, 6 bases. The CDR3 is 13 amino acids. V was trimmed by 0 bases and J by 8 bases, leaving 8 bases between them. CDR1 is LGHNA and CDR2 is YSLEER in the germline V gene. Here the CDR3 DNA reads TGCGCCAGCAGCCAAGAGCGGGACGATGAGCAGTTCTTC. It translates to CASSQERDDEQFF.

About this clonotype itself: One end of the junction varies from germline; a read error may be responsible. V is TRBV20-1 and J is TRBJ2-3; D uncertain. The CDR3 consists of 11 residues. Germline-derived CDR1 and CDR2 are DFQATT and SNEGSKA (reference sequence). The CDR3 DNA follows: TGCAGTGCCAAAGGCCCGTTGCACGGAGAATTT. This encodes CSAKGPLHGEF.

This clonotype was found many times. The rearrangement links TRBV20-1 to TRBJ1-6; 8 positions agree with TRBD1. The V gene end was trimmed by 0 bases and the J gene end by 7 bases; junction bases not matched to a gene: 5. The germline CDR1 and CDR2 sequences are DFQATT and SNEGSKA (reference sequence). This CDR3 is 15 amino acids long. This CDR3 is CSARETGAINSPLHF. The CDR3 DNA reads TGCAGTGCTAGAGAGACAGGGGCCATCAATTCACCCCTCCACTTT.

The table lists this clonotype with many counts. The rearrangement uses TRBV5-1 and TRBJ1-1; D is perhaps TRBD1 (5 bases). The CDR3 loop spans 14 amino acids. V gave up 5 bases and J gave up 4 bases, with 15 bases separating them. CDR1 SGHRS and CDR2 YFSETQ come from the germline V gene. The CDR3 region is CASRRAEGSTEAFF. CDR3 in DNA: TGCGCCAGCAGAAGGGCGGAGGGGAGCACTGAAGCTTTCTTT.

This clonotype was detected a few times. CDR3 loop: CASSSDREETQYF. CDR3 coding DNA: TGTGCCAGCAGCTCGGACAGGGAAGAGACCCAGTACTTC. The chain couples TRBV7-9 to TRBJ2-5; 8 bases align to TRBD1. The CDR3 runs 13 residues. Losses at the gene ends were 4 bases for V and 3 bases for J; bases not matched to a gene: 1. From germline, CDR1 is SEHNR and CDR2 FQNEAQ (reference sequence).

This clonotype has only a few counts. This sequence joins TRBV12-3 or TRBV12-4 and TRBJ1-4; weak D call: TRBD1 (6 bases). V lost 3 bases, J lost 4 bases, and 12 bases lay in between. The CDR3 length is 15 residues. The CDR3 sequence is CASSLGAGYNEKLFF. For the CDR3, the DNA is TGTGCCAGCAGTTTGGGGGCTGGGTATAATGAAAAACTGTTTTTT.

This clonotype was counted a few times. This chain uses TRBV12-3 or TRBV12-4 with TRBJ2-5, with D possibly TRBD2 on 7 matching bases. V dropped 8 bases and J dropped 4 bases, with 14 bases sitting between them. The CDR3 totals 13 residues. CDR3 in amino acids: CASGGPGGETQYF. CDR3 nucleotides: TGTGCCAGCGGGGGGCCGGGGGGAGAGACCCAGTACTTC.

Here the CDR3 DNA reads TGTGCCATCAGGGGGACAGGGAAGGATTCACCCCTCCACTTT. Protein product: CAIRGTGKDSPLHF. The V gene is TRBV10-3, the J gene TRBJ1-6, with TRBD1 matching over 9 bases. This CDR3 contains 14 residues. Germline loops: CDR1 ENHRY, CDR2 SYGVKD. Trimming cost V 6 bases and J 8 bases; bases outside gene matches: 5.

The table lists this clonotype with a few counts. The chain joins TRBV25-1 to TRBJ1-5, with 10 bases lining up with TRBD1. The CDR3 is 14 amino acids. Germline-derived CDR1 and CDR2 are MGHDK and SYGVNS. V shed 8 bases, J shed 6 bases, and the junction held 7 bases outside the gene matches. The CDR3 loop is CASHSGTGAQPQHF. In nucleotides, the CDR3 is TGTGCCAGCCATTCCGGGACAGGGGCTCAGCCCCAGCATTTT. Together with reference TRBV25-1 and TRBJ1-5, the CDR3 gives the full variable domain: EADIYQTPRYLVIGTGKKITLECSQTMGHDKMYWYQQDPGMELHLIHYSYGVNSTEKGDLSSESTVSRIRTEHFPLTLESARPSHTSQYLCASHSGTGAQPQHFGDGTRLSIL.

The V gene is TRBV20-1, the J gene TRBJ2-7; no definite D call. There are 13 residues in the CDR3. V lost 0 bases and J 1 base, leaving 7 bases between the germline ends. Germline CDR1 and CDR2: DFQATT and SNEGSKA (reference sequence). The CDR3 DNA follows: TGCAGTGCTAGAGAAGGCGGATCCTACGAGCAGTACTTC. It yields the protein CSAREGGSYEQYF.

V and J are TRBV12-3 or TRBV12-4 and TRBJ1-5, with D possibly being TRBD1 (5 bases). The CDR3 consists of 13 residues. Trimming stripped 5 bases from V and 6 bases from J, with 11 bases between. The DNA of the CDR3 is TGTGCCAGCAGTGCCGACAGATCTCAGCCCCAGCATTTT. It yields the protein CASSADRSQPQHF.

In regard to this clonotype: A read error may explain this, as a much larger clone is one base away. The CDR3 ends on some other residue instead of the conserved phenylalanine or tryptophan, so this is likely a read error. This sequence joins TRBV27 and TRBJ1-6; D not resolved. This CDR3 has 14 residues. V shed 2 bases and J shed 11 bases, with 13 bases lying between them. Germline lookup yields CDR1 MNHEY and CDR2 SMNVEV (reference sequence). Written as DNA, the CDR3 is TGTGCCAGCAGTTTACAACGGGGTTTGCCACCCCTCCACTTG. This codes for CASSLQRGLPPLHL.

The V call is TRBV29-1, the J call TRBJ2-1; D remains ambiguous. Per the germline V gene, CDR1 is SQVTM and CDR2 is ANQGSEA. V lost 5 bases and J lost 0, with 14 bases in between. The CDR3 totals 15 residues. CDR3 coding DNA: TGCAGCGTTCCGGACGGAGCGAGCTCCTACAATGAGCAGTTCTTC. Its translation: CSVPDGASSYNEQFF.

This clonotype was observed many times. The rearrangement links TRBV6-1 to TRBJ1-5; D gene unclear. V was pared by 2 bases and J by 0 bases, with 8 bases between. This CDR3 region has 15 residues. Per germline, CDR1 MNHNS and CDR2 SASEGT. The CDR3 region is CASSETGYSNQPQHF. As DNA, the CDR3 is TGTGCCAGCAGTGAAACGGGGTATAGCAATCAGCCCCAGCATTTT.

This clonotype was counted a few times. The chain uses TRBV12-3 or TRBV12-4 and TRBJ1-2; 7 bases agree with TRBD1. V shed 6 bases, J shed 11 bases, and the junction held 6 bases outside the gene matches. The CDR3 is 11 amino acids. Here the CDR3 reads CASSTTGPYTF. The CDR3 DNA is TGTGCCAGCAGCACGACAGGGCCATACACCTTC.

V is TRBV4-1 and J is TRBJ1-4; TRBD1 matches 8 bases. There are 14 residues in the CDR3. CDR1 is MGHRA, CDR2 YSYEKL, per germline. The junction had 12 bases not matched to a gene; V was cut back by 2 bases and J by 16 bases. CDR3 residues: CASSQPYNRDRQFF. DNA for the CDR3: TGCGCCAGCAGCCAACCCTACAACCGGGACAGGCAGTTTTTT.